This T cell receptor (beta chain) stems from a study of T cells in Graves' hyperthyroidism and ophthalmopathy. This clonotype was counted between two and nine times. Its antigen is unidentified. The CDR3 length is 15 residues. V lost 2 bases, J lost 3 bases, and 11 bases lay in between. Study-wide results and caveats: Blood also carried most thyroid clonotypes expanded above 0.001. Ophthalmopathy was told apart from stable hyperthyroidism by a 13 V-J model.

RNA transcripts provided the source from which TCR beta CDR3 regions were amplified. The primer set for the first-round RT-PCR of the TCR CDR3 was HTBI. TCRdb redid the calling of the multiplex PCR reads with MiXCR, one entry per CDR3 protein. The sample shows approximately 400,000 distinct CDR3 sequences, 15% to 18% of them seen only once. Sequenced input: blood. This sequence joins TRBV12-3 or TRBV12-4 and TRBJ2-1; D ambiguous. This sequence was found in a woman between 18 and 29 years old with Graves' hyperthyroidism. CDR3: CASSLNRGYYNEQFF. CDR3 DNA sequence: TGTGCCAGCAGTTTAAACCGCGGCTACTACAATGAGCAGTTCTTC.